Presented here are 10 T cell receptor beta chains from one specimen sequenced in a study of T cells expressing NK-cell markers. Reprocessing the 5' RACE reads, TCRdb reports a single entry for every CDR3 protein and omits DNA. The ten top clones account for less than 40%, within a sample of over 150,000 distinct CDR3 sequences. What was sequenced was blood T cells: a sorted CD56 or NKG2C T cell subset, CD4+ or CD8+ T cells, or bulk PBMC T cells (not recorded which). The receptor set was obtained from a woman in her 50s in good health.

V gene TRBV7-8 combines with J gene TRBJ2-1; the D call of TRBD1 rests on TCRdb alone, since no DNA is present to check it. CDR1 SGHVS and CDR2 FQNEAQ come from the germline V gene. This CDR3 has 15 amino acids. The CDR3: CASSLAGQGGDEQFF. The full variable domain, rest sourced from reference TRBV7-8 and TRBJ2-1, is GAGVSQSPRYKVAKRGQDVALRCDPISGHVSLFWYQQALGQGPEFLTYFQNEAQLDKSGLPSDRFFAERPEGSVSTLKIQRTQQEDSAVYLCASSLAGQGGDEQFFGPGTRLTVL.

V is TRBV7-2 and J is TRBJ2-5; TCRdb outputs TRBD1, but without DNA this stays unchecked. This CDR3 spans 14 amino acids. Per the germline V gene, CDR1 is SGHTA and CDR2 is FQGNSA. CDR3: CASSSSGGVETQYF.

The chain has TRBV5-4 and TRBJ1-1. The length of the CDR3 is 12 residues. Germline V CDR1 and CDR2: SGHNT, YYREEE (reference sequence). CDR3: CASSLDRTEAFF.

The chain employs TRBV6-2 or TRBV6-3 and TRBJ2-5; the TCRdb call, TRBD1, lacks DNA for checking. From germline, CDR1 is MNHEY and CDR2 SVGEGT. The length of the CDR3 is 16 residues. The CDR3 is CASSWVTAALQETQYF.

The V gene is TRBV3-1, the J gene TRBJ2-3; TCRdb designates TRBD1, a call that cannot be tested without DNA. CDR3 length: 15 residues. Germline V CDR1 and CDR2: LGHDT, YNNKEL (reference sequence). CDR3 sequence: CASSQEGGAKDTQYF.

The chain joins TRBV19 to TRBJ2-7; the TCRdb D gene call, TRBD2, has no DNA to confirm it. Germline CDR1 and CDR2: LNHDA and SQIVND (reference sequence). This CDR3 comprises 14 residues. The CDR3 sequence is CASRGTSGTYEQYF. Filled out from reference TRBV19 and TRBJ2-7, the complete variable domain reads DGGITQSPKYLFRKEGQNVTLSCEQNLNHDAMYWYRQDPGQGLRLIYYSQIVNDFQKGDIAEGYSVSREKKESFPLTVTSAQKNPTAFYLCASRGTSGTYEQYFGPGTRLTVT.

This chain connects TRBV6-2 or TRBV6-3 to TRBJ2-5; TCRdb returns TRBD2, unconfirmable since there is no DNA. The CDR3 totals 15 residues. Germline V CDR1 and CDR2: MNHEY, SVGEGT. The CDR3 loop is CASSYVSGLQETQYF.

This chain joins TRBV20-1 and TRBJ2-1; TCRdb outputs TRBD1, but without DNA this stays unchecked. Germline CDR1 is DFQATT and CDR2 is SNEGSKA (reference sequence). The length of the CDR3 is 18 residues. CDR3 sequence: CSARDSKGETIKYNEQFF.

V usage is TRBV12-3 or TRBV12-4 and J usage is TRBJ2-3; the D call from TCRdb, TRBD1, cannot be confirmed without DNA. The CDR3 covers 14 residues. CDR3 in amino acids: CASSRPSNTDTQYF.

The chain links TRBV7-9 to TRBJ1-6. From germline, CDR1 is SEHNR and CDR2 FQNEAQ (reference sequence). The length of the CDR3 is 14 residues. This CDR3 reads CASSLGQINSPLHF.